This is a list of T cell receptor beta chains from one sample in a study of cytomegalovirus exposure and HLA in healthy donors. Produced via immunoSEQ multiplex PCR; TCRdb's table is partial and in-frame only. The repertoire table contains roughly 88,000 clones. The sequenced sample consisted of PBMCs. The receptors were gathered from a man between 45 and 60 years old in good health and CMV-seropositive. CDR3s include the opening cysteine and the closing phenylalanine or tryptophan. D genes are given only for firm matches.

D gene: TRBD2; V gene: TRBV29-1; J gene: TRBJ2-7; CDR3 protein: CSVELGGEWQYF; CDR3 DNA: TGCAGCGTTGAACTCGGGGGGGAGTGGCAGTACTTC
D gene: TRBD1; V gene: TRBV11-3; J gene: TRBJ2-5; CDR3 protein: CASSRPGQGLETQYF; CDR3 DNA: TGTGCCAGCAGCCGACCGGGACAGGGCTTAGAGACCCAGTACTTC
D gene: NA; V gene: TRBV11-3; J gene: TRBJ1-1; CDR3 protein: CASSLARGGYGTEAFF; CDR3 DNA: TGTGCCAGCAGCTTAGCCAGAGGAGGGTATGGGACTGAAGCTTTCTTT
D gene: TRBD2; V gene: TRBV9; J gene: TRBJ2-1; CDR3 protein: CASSVEGLAGLGEQFF; CDR3 DNA: TGTGCCAGCAGCGTAGAGGGACTAGCGGGGTTGGGGGAGCAGTTCTTC
D gene: TRBD1; V gene: TRBV18; J gene: TRBJ2-7; CDR3 protein: CASSADRATWQYF; CDR3 DNA: TGTGCCAGCTCTGCGGACAGGGCGACATGGCAGTACTTC
D gene: TRBD1; V gene: TRBV5-1; J gene: TRBJ2-2; CDR3 protein: CASSTGQGVSTGELFF; CDR3 DNA: TGCGCCAGCAGCACGGGACAGGGGGTGAGCACCGGGGAGCTGTTTTTT
D gene: NA; V gene: TRBV9; J gene: TRBJ2-1; CDR3 protein: CASSVGGRYINEQFF; CDR3 DNA: TGTGCCAGCAGCGTAGGTGGGAGGTACATCAATGAGCAGTTCTTC
D gene: TRBD1; V gene: TRBV6-5; J gene: TRBJ1-5; CDR3 protein: CASSYSQTGELPQHF; CDR3 DNA: TGTGCCAGCAGTTACTCACAGACAGGGGAGCTGCCCCAGCATTTT
D gene: TRBD2; V gene: TRBV27; J gene: TRBJ2-2; CDR3 protein: CASSLRLWGGDTGELFF; CDR3 DNA: TGTGCCAGCAGTTTAAGGCTGTGGGGGGGAGACACCGGGGAGCTGTTTTTT
D gene: TRBD1; V gene: TRBV5-1; J gene: TRBJ2-1; CDR3 protein: CASSPGQGNEQFF; CDR3 DNA: TGCGCCAGCAGCCCCGGACAGGGCAATGAGCAGTTCTTC
D gene: TRBD1; V gene: TRBV5-4; J gene: TRBJ1-6; CDR3 protein: CASSLGDSWNSPLHF; CDR3 DNA: TGTGCCAGCAGCTTGGGGGACAGTTGGAATTCACCCCTCCACTTT